These T cell receptor beta chains were read from a single sample in a study of blood T cell repertoires in COVID-19. This table comes from immunoSEQ multiplex PCR, and its TCRdb copy is limited to in-frame clones, with some not included. The sample records 110,000 to 150,000 clones, about 80% being singletons. Sequenced: PBMCs or T cells enriched from blood (not recorded which). All receptors derive from a woman aged 18-30 years who had been exposed to COVID-19. Each CDR3 is given with its conserved first and last residue. The D gene is left open where the match is weak. Where a row states a size, it is once, few, many or the class of an expanded clone; other rows omit it.

D | J | length | size | V | DNA | CDR3
TRBD1 | TRBJ1-5 | 14 | - | TRBV6-5 | TGTGCCAGCAGTTACGCAGGGGGCGGACAGCCCCAGCATTTT | CASSYAGGGQPQHF
TRBD1 | TRBJ2-1 | 15 | - | TRBV11-3 | TGTGCCAGCAGGGCAGGGGGCGCGGAGTCCCATGAGCAGTTCTTC | CASRAGGAESHEQFF
TRBD2 | TRBJ2-2 | 17 | - | TRBV4-1 | TGCGCCAGCAGCCAAGAGACTAGCGGGACGAACACCGGGGAGCTGTTTTTT | CASSQETSGTNTGELFF
TRBD1 | TRBJ1-2 | 15 | once | TRBV6-5 | TGTGCCAGCAGCCAGGCGGGCAGGGGGATCTATGGCTACACCTTC | CASSQAGRGIYGYTF
TRBD1 | TRBJ1-4 | 16 | - | TRBV9 | TGTGCCAGCAGGGAAGTTGGACAGGGGGTTAATGAAAAACTGTTTTTT | CASREVGQGVNEKLFF
- | TRBJ1-6 | 13 | - | TRBV12-3/TRBV12-4 | TGTGCCAGCAGTCAGACAGGAAAGTCACCCCTCCACTTT | CASSQTGKSPLHF
TRBD2 | TRBJ2-3 | 11 | - | TRBV12-3/TRBV12-4 | TGTGCCAGCAGGTTAGGCGGGAGCAAGTATTTT | CASRLGGSKYF
- | TRBJ2-1 | 12 | - | TRBV5-1 | TGCGCCAGCAGCTCCGGACAGACGGAGCAGTTCTTC | CASSSGQTEQFF
- | TRBJ1-3 | 15 | many | TRBV6-4 | TGTGCCAGCAGTGACTGCGGGGGCCCTGGAAACACCATATATTTT | CASSDCGGPGNTIYF
- | TRBJ2-1 | 16 | - | TRBV7-2 | TGTGCCAGCAGCTTAAACGGTCTTAGCTCCTACAATGAGCAGTTCTTC | CASSLNGLSSYNEQFF
- | TRBJ2-7 | 14 | - | TRBV6-5 | TGTGCCAGCAGTCACTTAGACTACTCCTACGAGCAGTACTTC | CASSHLDYSYEQYF
TRBD1 | TRBJ1-4 | 16 | - | TRBV24-1 | TGTGCCACCAGTGATCCCCGCACAGGGGTGGGCGAAAAACTGTTTTTT | CATSDPRTGVGEKLFF
TRBD1 | TRBJ1-1 | 17 | - | TRBV18 | TGTGCCAGCTCACCACCGGACAGGGTGGATGAGGCGGATGGAGCTTTCTTT | CASSPPDRVDEADGAFF
- | TRBJ1-1 | 11 | - | TRBV7-2 | TGTGCCAGCAGCTTTACAGGGCCAGCTTTCTTT | CASSFTGPAFF
- | TRBJ2-4 | 13 | - | TRBV12-3/TRBV12-4 | TGTGCCAGCAGCCATGACACATTCGACATTCAGTACTTC | CASSHDTFDIQYF
TRBD2 | TRBJ2-5 | 16 | - | TRBV4-1 | TGCGCCAGCAGCCAAGATGATAGCGGGAGTTCCGAGACCCAGTACTTC | CASSQDDSGSSETQYF
TRBD1 | TRBJ1-1 | 15 | few | TRBV7-2 | TGTGCCAGCAGCTTAGATGGACAGGGGGGCACTGAAGCTTTCTTT | CASSLDGQGGTEAFF
- | TRBJ2-7 | 16 | few | TRBV10-3 | TGTGCCATCAGTGAGTCGACTACCGGCCTCTCCTACGAGCAGTACTTC | CAISESTTGLSYEQYF
TRBD2 | TRBJ2-3 | 17 | once | TRBV5-1 | TGCGCCAGCAGCTTGGGTACGGGAGGGCCGGGCACAGATACGCAGTATTTT | CASSLGTGGPGTDTQYF
TRBD1 | TRBJ2-7 | 15 | - | TRBV19 | TGTGCCAGTAAGTCCGGGACAGGGAGCTCCTACGAGCAGTACTTC | CASKSGTGSSYEQYF
TRBD1 | TRBJ1-6 | 15 | few | TRBV4-1 | TGCGCCAGCAGCCAAGGACAGGGGGGGAATTCACCCCTCCACTTT | CASSQGQGGNSPLHF
TRBD1 | TRBJ1-2 | 16 | - | TRBV11-3 | TGTGCCAGCAGCTTAGGGTGGCAGGGGGCTAGCTATGGCTACACCTTC | CASSLGWQGASYGYTF
- | TRBJ1-1 | 16 | - | TRBV4-2 | TGTGCCAGCAGCCAAGGATGGCGGGGGCTGAACACTGAAGCTTTCTTT | CASSQGWRGLNTEAFF
- | TRBJ1-2 | 12 | - | TRBV4-3 | TGCGCCAGCAGCCAAGGGGGACATGCGCCCACCTTC | CASSQGGHAPTF
TRBD1 | TRBJ2-7 | 15 | - | TRBV27 | TGTGCCAGCAGTTCAGCAGGGGGCGCCGCGGGGGAGCAGTACTTC | CASSSAGGAAGEQYF
TRBD2 | TRBJ2-1 | 18 | few | TRBV5-6 | TGTGCCAGCAGCTCCGAGGGGCGGGGACTAGCGATCTACAATGAGCAGTTCTTC | CASSSEGRGLAIYNEQFF
- | TRBJ1-6 | 14 | - | TRBV4-2 | TGTGCCAGCAGCCAAGTCGGGTATAATTCACCCCTCCACTTT | CASSQVGYNSPLHF
TRBD2 | TRBJ2-1 | 15 | - | TRBV14 | TGTGCCAGCAGCCAAGATGGACTAGCGGGAGTTGAGCAGTTCTTC | CASSQDGLAGVEQFF
- | TRBJ1-6 | 14 | - | TRBV3-1/TRBV3-2 | TGTGCCAGCAGGCAGACAGTTCCTAATTCACCCCTCCACTTT | CASRQTVPNSPLHF
TRBD2 | TRBJ2-7 | 14 | - | TRBV12-5 | TGTGCTAGTGGTCCTAGCGGGAGGGCGGGCGAGCAGTACTTC | CASGPSGRAGEQYF
TRBD1 | TRBJ2-7 | 15 | - | TRBV6-5 | TGTGCCAGCACCCTCCCCACACAGGGGGCGCGCGAGCAGTACTTC | CASTLPTQGAREQYF
TRBD2 | TRBJ2-1 | 15 | - | TRBV4-1 | TGCGCCAGCAGCCAAGGGACTAGCGCGTACAATGAGCAGTTCTTC | CASSQGTSAYNEQFF
TRBD2 | TRBJ2-1 | 17 | - | TRBV10-2 | TGCGCCAGCAGGTCCGACGCGGGGGGGAGAACCTACAATGAGCAGTTCTTC | CASRSDAGGRTYNEQFF
TRBD1 | TRBJ1-5 | 15 | - | TRBV10-2 | TGCGCCAGCAGTCAAACGGGACAGTACAATCAGCCCCAGCATTTT | CASSQTGQYNQPQHF
- | TRBJ2-7 | 13 | - | TRBV19 | TGTGCCAGTAGTAAATCCTTTTTCCACGAGCAGTACTTC | CASSKSFFHEQYF
- | TRBJ2-1 | 16 | - | TRBV5-1 | TGCGCCAGCAGCTTGGATGGACAGACCACCTACAATGAGCAGTTCTTC | CASSLDGQTTYNEQFF
- | TRBJ1-2 | 15 | - | TRBV13 | TGTGCCAGCAGCATAGGGACTGCTCCTAACTATGGCTACACCTTC | CASSIGTAPNYGYTF
- | TRBJ2-7 | 12 | - | TRBV7-6 | TGTGCCAGCAGCTCCACCGCGGGCAAGCAGTACTTC | CASSSTAGKQYF
- | TRBJ1-2 | 13 | - | TRBV3-1/TRBV3-2 | TGTGCCAGCAGCCAAGGAGGGTTCTATGGCTACACCTTC | CASSQGGFYGYTF
TRBD1 | TRBJ1-6 | 14 | - | TRBV19 | TGTGCCAGTAGCAAGGGGGCTGGAAATTCACCCCTCCACTTT | CASSKGAGNSPLHF
- | TRBJ1-2 | 12 | - | TRBV5-1 | TGCGCCAGCAGCCCAGGAGGGGATGGCTACACCTTC | CASSPGGDGYTF
TRBD2 | TRBJ2-3 | 14 | - | TRBV4-2 | TGTGCCAGCAGCCAAGCGGGGGGAGCAGATACGCAGTATTTT | CASSQAGGADTQYF
- | TRBJ1-2 | 15 | - | TRBV5-8 | TGTGCCAGCAGCCCCCAGACAGTGTCTAACTATGGCTACACCTTC | CASSPQTVSNYGYTF
TRBD1 | TRBJ1-1 | 14 | - | TRBV7-2 | TGTGCCAGCAGGGAGACAGGGATTGGCACTGAAGCTTTCTTT | CASRETGIGTEAFF
TRBD2 | TRBJ2-7 | 16 | - | TRBV10-2 | TGCGCCAGCAGTGATTCGGGGGGTCCGAGCTCCTACGAGCAGTACTTC | CASSDSGGPSSYEQYF
- | TRBJ1-4 | 15 | once | TRBV7-9 | TGTGCCAGCAGACCCGCAGGGAAGGAGAATGAAAAACTGTTTTTT | CASRPAGKENEKLFF